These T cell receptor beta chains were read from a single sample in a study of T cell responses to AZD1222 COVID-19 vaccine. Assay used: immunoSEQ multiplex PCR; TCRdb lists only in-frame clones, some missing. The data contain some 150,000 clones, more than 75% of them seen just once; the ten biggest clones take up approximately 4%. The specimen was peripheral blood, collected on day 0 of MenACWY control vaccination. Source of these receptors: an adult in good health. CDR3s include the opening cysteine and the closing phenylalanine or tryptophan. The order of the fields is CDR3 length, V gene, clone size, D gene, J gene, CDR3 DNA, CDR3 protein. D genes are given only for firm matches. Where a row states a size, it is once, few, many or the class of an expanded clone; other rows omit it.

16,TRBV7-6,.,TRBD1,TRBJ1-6,TGTGCCAGCAGCTCACAGCTAGGACAGGGGAGTTCACCCCTCCACTTT,CASSSQLGQGSSPLHF
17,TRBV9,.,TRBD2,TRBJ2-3,TGTGCCAGCAGCGTCGGGACTAGGGCGGGCATCACAGATACGCAGTATTTT,CASSVGTRAGITDTQYF
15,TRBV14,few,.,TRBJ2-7,TGTGCCAGCAGCCAAGTATCTGTTTTATTGCCGCAGCAGTACTTC,CASSQVSVLLPQQYF
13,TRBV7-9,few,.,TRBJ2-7,TGTGCCAGCAGCTTAGGGACAACCTACGAGCAGTACTTC,CASSLGTTYEQYF
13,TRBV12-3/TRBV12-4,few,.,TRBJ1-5,TGTGCCAGCAGTACCAGGGTTGGACAGCCCCAGCATTTT,CASSTRVGQPQHF
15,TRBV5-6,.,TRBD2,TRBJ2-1,TGTGCCAGCAGCTTGGGCGGGGGGCCACACAATGAGCAGTTCTTC,CASSLGGGPHNEQFF
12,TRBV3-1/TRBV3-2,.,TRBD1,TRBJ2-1,TGTGCCAGCAGCCCCGGACAGGGATTGGTGTTCTTC,CASSPGQGLVFF
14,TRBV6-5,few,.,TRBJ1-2,TGTGCCAGCACCGCAGGGTCTTTGGGCTATGGCTACACCTTC,CASTAGSLGYGYTF
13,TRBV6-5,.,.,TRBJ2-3,TGTGCCAACGGGTTGTGGGACACAGATACGCAGTATTTT,CANGLWDTDTQYF
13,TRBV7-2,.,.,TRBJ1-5,TGTGCCAGCAGCTTATTCGGGGACCAGCCCCAGCATTTT,CASSLFGDQPQHF
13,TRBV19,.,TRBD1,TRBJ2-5,TGTGCCAGTAGACAGGGGGCGAGGGAGACCCAGTACTTC,CASRQGARETQYF
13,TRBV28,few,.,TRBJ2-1,TGTGCCAGCAGTTTTGCCTCTTACAATGAGCAGTTCTTC,CASSFASYNEQFF
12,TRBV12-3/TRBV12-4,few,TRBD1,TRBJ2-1,TGTGCCAGCCGTCCCCCAGGGGGTGAGCAGTTCTTC,CASRPPGGEQFF
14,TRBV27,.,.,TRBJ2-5,TGTGCCAGCAGTTTATGGGGCCACACCAAGACCCAGTACTTC,CASSLWGHTKTQYF
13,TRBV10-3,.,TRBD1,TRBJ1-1,TGTGCCACGAGGACAGGGCCGAACACTGAAGCTTTCTTT,CATRTGPNTEAFF
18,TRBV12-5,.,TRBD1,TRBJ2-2,TGTGCTAGTGGTTTGGCCGCTATTGGGACAGGGGACACCGGGGAGCTGTTTTTT,CASGLAAIGTGDTGELFF
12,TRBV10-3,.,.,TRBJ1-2,TGTGCCATCAGTGGTGGGAGGGATGGCTACACCTTC,CAISGGRDGYTF
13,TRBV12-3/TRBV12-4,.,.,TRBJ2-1,TGTGCCAGCAGCCTAGGTTCCTACAATGAGCAGTTCTTC,CASSLGSYNEQFF
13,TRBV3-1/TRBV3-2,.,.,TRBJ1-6,TGTGCCAGCAGCCAAGTAGAGCGGGACACCCTCCACTTT,CASSQVERDTLHF
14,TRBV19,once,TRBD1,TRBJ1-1,TGTGCCAGTAGTATGGCAACAGGGGTGGGAGAAGCTTTCTTT,CASSMATGVGEAFF
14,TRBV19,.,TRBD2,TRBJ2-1,TGTGCCAGTAGTGAGTTCGGGGGGAACAATGAGCAGTTCTTC,CASSEFGGNNEQFF
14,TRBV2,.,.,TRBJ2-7,TGTGCCAGCAGTGACGGGGTAACCCCATACGAGCAGTACTTC,CASSDGVTPYEQYF
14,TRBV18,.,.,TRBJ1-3,TGTGCCAGCTCACCCCAGGACTCGGGAAACACCATATATTTT,CASSPQDSGNTIYF
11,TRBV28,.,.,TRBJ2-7,TGTGCCAGCAGTTCCCCTGGGCAGCAGTACTTC,CASSSPGQQYF
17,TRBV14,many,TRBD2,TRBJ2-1,TGTGCCAGCAGCCAAGTTCTTAGCGGGGGGCGCGGGGATGAGCAGTTCTTC,CASSQVLSGGRGDEQFF
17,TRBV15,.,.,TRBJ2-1,TGTGCCACCAGCAACCGCGCCACTAGCCTCTCCTACAATGAGCAGTTCTTC,CATSNRATSLSYNEQFF
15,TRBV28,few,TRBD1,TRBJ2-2,TGTGCCAGCGAGCCAGGGCAGGGGGACACCGGGGAGCTGTTTTTT,CASEPGQGDTGELFF
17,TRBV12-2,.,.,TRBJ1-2,TGTGCAAGTCGCTTAGGGAAGGGGTCAGGAGCGGGCTATGGCTACACCTTC,CASRLGKGSGAGYGYTF
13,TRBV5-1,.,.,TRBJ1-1,TGCGCCAGCAGTCGGACAGAAGGCACTGAAGCTTTCTTT,CASSRTEGTEAFF
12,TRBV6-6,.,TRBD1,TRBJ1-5,TGTGCCAGCGGACAGGACAGGCAGCCCCAGCATTTT,CASGQDRQPQHF
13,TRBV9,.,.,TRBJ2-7,TGTGCCAGCAGCGCCAACAGGGCGGGCGAGCAGTACTTC,CASSANRAGEQYF
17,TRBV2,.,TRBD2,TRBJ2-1,TGTGCCGGATCGGGGCTAGCGGGGGTCGCCCTCTACAATGAGCAGTTCTTC,CAGSGLAGVALYNEQFF
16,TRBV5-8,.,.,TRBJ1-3,TGTGCCAGCGGGGCCTTGGGCCACACTTCTGGAAACACCATATATTTT,CASGALGHTSGNTIYF
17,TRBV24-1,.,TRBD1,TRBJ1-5,TGTGCCACCAGTGTTTTTTATTCGGACAGGGGATATCAGCCCCAGCATTTT,CATSVFYSDRGYQPQHF
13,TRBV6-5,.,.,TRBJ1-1,TGTGCCAGCAGTTTCTCAGATGGGGTCGAAGCTTTCTTT,CASSFSDGVEAFF
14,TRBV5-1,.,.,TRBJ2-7,TGCGCCAGCAGCTTGGACGTGGGACCCTACGAGCAGTACTTC,CASSLDVGPYEQYF
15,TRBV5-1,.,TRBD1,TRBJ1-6,TGCGCCAGCAGAGCCGGACAGGCGGGTAATTCACCCCTCCACTTT,CASRAGQAGNSPLHF
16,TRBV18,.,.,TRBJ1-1,TGTGCCAGCTCACCTAACAGGGAGACCGGGAACACTGAAGCTTTCTTT,CASSPNRETGNTEAFF
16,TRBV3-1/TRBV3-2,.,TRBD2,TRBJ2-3,TGTGCCAGCAGCCAAGGGTTCGGGGGGGGCACAGATACGCAGTATTTT,CASSQGFGGGTDTQYF
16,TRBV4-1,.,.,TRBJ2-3,TGCGCCAGCAGCCAAAGGTACCCTACGGCTCCAGATACGCAGTATTTT,CASSQRYPTAPDTQYF
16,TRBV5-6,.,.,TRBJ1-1,TGTGCCAGCAGCTTGGATGCAGGGAGAATAAACACTGAAGCTTTCTTT,CASSLDAGRINTEAFF
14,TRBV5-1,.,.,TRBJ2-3,TGCGCCAGCACTGCGGGCTATAGCACAGATACGCAGTATTTT,CASTAGYSTDTQYF
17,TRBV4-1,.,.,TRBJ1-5,TGCGCCAGCAGCCAAGAGTCGCCGGACGATAGCAATCAGCCCCAGCATTTT,CASSQESPDDSNQPQHF
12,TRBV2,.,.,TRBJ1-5,TGTGCCAGCAGCCGAAACAATCAGCCCCAGCATTTT,CASSRNNQPQHF
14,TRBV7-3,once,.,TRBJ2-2,TGTGCCAGCAGTAATAGCGGAAACACCGGGGAGCTGTTTTTT,CASSNSGNTGELFF